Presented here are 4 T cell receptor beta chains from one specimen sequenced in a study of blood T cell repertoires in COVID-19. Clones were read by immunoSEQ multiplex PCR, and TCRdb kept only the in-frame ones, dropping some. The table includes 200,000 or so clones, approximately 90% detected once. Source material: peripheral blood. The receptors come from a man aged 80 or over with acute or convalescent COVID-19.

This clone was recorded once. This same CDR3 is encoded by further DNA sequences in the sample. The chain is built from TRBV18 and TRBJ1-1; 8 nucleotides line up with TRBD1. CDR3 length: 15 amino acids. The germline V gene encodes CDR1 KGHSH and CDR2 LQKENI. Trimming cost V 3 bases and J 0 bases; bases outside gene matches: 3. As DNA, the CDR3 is TGTGCCAGCTCACCCGGACAGGGCATGAACACTGAAGCTTTCTTT. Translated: CASSPGQGMNTEAFF.

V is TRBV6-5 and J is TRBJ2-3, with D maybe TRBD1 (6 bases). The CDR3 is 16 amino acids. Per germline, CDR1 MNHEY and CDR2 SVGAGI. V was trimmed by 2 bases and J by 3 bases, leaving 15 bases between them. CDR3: CASSYQAGDNTDTQYF. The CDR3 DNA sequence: TGTGCCAGCAGTTACCAAGCAGGGGATAATACAGATACGCAGTATTTT.

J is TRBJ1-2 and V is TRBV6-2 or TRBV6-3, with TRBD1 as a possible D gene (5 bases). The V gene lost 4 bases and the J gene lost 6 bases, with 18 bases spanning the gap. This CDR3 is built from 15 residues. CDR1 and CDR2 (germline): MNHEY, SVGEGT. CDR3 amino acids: CASSLGDRGSDGYTF. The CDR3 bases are TGTGCCAGCAGTTTAGGAGACAGAGGAAGCGATGGCTACACCTTC.

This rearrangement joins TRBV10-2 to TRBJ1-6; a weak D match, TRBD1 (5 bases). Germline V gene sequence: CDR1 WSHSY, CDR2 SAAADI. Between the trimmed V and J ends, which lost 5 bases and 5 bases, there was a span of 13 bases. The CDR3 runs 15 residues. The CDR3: CASSFSWGDNSPLHF. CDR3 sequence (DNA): TGCGCCAGCAGTTTCAGTTGGGGGGATAATTCACCCCTCCACTTT.